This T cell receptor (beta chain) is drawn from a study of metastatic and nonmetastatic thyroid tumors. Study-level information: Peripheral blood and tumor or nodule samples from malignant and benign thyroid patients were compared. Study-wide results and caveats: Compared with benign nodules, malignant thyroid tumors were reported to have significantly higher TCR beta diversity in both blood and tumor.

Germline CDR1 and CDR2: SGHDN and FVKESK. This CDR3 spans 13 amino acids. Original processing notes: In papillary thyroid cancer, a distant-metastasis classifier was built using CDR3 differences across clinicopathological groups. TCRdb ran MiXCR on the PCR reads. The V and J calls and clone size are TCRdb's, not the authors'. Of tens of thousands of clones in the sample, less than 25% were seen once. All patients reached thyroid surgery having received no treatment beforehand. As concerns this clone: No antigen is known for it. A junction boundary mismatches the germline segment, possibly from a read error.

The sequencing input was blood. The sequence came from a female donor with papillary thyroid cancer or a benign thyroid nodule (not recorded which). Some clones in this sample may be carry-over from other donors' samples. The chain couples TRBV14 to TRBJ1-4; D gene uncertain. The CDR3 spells CASAGQINEKLLF. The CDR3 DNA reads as TGTGCCAGCGCTGGTCAAATTAATGAAAAACTGTTATTT. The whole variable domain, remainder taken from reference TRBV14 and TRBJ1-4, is EAGVTQFPSHSVIEKGQTVTLRCDPISGHDNLYWYRRVMGKEIKFLLHFVKESKQDESGMPNNRFLAERTGGTYSTLKVQPAELEDSGVYFCASAGQINEKLLFGSGTQLSVL.